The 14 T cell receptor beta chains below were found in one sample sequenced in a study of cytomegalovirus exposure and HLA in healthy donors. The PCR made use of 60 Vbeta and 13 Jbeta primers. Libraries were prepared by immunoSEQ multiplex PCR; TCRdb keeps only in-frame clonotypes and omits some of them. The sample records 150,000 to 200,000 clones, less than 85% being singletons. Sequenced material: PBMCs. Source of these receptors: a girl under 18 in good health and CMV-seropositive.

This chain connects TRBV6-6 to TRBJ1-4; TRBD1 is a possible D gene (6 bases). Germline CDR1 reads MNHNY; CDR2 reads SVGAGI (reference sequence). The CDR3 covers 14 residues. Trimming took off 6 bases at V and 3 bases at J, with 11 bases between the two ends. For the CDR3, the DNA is TGTGCCAGCAGCCACAGGGTGGCTAATGAAAAACTGTTTTTT. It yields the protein CASSHRVANEKLFF.

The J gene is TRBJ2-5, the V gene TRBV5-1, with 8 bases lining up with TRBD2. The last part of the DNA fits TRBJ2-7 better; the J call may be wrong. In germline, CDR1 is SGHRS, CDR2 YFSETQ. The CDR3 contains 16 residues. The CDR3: CASSLALPGLAYEQYF. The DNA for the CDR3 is TGCGCCAGCAGCTTGGCCCTCCCGGGACTAGCCTACGAGCAGTACTTC.

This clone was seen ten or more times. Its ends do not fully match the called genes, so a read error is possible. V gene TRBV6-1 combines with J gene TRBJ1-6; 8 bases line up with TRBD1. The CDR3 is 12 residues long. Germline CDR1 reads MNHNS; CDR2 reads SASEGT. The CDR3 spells CASSEVRTGTNF. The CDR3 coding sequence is TGTGCCAGCAGTGAGGTGCGGACAGGGACAAATTTT.

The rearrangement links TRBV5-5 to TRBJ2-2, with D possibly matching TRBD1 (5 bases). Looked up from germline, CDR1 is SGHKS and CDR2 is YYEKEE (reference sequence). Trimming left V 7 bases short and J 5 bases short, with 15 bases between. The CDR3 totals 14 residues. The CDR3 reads CASAEQGSTGELFF. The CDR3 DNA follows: TGTGCCAGCGCGGAGCAGGGTTCTACCGGGGAGCTGTTTTTT. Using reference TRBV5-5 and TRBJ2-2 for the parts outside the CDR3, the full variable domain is DAGVTQSPTHLIKTRGQQVTLRCSPISGHKSVSWYQQVLGQGPQFIFQYYEKEERGRGNFPDRFSARQFPNYSSELNVNALLLGDSALYLCASAEQGSTGELFFGEGSRLTVL.

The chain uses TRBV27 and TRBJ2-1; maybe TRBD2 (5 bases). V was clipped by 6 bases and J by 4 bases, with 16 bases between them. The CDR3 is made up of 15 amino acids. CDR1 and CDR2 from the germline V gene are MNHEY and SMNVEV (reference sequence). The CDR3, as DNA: TGTGCCAGCAGGCCGGGATCCTCTATTTACAATGAGCAGTTCTTC. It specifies CASRPGSSIYNEQFF.

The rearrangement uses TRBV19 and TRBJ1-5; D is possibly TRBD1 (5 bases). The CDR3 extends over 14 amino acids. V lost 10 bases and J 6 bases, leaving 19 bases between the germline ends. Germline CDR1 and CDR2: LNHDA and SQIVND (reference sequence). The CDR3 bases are TGTGCCACGACGCAGGGCCAACGAAGTCAGCCCCAGCATTTT. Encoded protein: CATTQGQRSQPQHF.

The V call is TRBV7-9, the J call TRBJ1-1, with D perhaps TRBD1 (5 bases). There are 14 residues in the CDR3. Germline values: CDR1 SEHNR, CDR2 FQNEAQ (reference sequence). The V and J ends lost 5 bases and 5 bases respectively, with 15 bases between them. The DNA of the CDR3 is TGTGCCAGCAGCCGCGGGGAGGGGATGACTGAAGCTTTCTTT. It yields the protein CASSRGEGMTEAFF. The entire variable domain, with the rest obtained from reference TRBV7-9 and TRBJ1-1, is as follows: DTGVSQNPRHKITKRGQNVTFRCDPISEHNRLYWYRQTLGQGPEFLTYFQNEAQLEKSRLLSDRFSAERPKGSFSTLEIQRTEQGDSAMYLCASSRGEGMTEAFFGQGTRLTVV.

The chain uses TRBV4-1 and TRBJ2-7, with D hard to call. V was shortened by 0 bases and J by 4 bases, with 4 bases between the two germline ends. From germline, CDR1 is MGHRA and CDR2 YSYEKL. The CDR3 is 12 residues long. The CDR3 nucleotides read TGCGCCAGCAGCCAAGAGCGGTACGAGCAGTACTTC. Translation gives CASSQERYEQYF.

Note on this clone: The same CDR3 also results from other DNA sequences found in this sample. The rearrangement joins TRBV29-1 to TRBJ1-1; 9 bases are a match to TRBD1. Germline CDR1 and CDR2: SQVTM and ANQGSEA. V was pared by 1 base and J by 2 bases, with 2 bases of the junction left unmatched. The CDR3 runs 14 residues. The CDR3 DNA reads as TGCAGCGTTGAAGGGGGACAGGGCAACACTGAAGCTTTCTTT. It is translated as CSVEGGQGNTEAFF.

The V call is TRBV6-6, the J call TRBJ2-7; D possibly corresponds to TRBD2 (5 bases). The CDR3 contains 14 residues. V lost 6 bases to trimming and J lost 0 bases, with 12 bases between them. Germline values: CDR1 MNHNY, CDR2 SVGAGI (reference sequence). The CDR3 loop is CASRREILSYEQYF. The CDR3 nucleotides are TGTGCCAGCAGACGGGAAATCCTCTCCTACGAGCAGTACTTC.

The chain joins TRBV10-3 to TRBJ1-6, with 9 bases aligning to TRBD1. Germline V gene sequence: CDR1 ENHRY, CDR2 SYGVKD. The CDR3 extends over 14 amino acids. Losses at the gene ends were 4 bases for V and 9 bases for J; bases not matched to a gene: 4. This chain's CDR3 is CAISGDRESSPLHF. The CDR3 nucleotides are TGTGCCATCAGTGGGGACAGGGAATCTTCACCCCTCCACTTT.

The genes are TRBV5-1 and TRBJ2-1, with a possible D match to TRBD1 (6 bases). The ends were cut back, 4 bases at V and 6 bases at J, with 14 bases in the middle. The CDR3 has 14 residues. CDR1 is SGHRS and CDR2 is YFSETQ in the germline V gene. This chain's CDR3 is CASSPNTGLNEQFF. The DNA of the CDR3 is TGCGCCAGCAGCCCCAACACAGGGCTCAATGAGCAGTTCTTC.

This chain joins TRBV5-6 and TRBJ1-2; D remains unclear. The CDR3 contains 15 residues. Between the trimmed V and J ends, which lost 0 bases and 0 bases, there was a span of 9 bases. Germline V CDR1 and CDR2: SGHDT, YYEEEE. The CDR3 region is CASSLGQTTNYGYTF. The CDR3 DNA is TGTGCCAGCAGCTTGGGGCAGACAACTAACTATGGCTACACCTTC.

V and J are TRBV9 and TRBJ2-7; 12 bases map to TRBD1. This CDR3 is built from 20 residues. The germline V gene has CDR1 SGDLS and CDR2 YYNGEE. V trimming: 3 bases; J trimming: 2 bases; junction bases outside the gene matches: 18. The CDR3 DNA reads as TGTGCCAGCAGCGCAACGAACCCGGGACAGGGGGCGTTTACCCCCTACGAGCAGTACTTC. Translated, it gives CASSATNPGQGAFTPYEQYF.